One sample yielded the 32 T cell receptor beta chains listed below, sequenced in a study of blood T cell repertoires in COVID-19. Profiling relied on immunoSEQ multiplex PCR, and the TCRdb table lists in-frame clones only, not all of them. The table has 98,000 or so clones, roughly 82% seen once. The material sequenced was peripheral blood. The receptors originated from a man aged 60-69 years with acute or convalescent COVID-19.

V and J are TRBV4-3 and TRBJ1-1, with no clear D. Trimming removed 0 bases at V and 4 bases at J, with 9 bases between. CDR1 is LGHNA, CDR2 YSLEER, per germline. This CDR3 contains 14 residues. The CDR3 DNA is TGCGCCAGCAGCCAAGACGTCGGGGTCACTGAAGCTTTCTTT. It codes for CASSQDVGVTEAFF.

V usage is TRBV7-9 and J usage is TRBJ2-6; D gene uncertain. Per germline, CDR1 SEHNR and CDR2 FQNEAQ (reference sequence). Trimming left V 2 bases short and J 0 bases short, with 5 bases between. This CDR3 region has 15 residues. The CDR3 DNA reads as TGTGCCAGCAGCTTATGGCTCTCTGGGGCCAACGTCCTGACTTTC. Protein: CASSLWLSGANVLTF.

The rearrangement links TRBV7-9 to TRBJ2-1, with 14 bases that match TRBD2. Germline CDR1 reads SEHNR; CDR2 reads FQNEAQ (reference sequence). The CDR3 extends over 16 amino acids. V was pared by 3 bases and J by 4 bases, with 2 bases of the junction left unmatched. The CDR3 DNA is TGTGCCAGCAGCTTGGGACTAGCGGGGGTTTACAATGAGCAGTTCTTC. It codes for CASSLGLAGVYNEQFF.

V is TRBV21-1 and J is TRBJ2-1; TRBD2, the table's D call, was not compared with the DNA. TRBV21-1 is flagged as a pseudogene. The CDR3 loop spans 16 amino acids. The CDR3 sequence: CASSKGSRGEGYEQFF. The CDR3 bases are TGTGCCAGCAGCAAAGGATCCCGGGGGGAGGGCTATGAGCAGTTCTTC.

The chain has TRBV7-9 and TRBJ2-7, with TRBD1 matching 8 bases. V lost 5 bases to trimming and J lost 2 bases; unmatched junction nucleotides: 8. CDR1 is SEHNR, CDR2 FQNEAQ, per germline (reference sequence). This CDR3 spans 15 amino acids. CDR3 nucleotide sequence: TGTGCCAGCAGCAGACCAGGGGGCTTAACCTACGAGCAGTACTTC. Residues: CASSRPGGLTYEQYF. The whole variable domain, remainder taken from reference TRBV7-9 and TRBJ2-7, is DTGVSQNPRHKITKRGQNVTFRCDPISEHNRLYWYRQTLGQGPEFLTYFQNEAQLEKSRLLSDRFSAERPKGSFSTLEIQRTEQGDSAMYLCASSRPGGLTYEQYFGPGTRLTVT.

V and J are TRBV20-1 and TRBJ1-2; D remains ambiguous. From germline, CDR1 is DFQATT and CDR2 SNEGSKA (reference sequence). Trimming stripped 3 bases from V and 10 bases from J, with 6 bases between. The CDR3 covers 9 residues. The CDR3 DNA reads TGCAGTGCTAGGGGCGACTACACCTTC. This sequence encodes CSARGDYTF.

The genes are TRBV7-2 and TRBJ2-1; tentative D call: TRBD2 (5 bases). The CDR3 runs to 15 residues. V lost 4 bases, J lost 11 bases, and 21 bases lay in between. Germline CDR1 SGHTA, CDR2 FQGNSA. CDR3 sequence (DNA): TGTGCCAGCAGCTACCGACTGGGGAGTGAAATGAAGCAGTTCTTC. Protein product: CASSYRLGSEMKQFF.

There are a few counts of this clone. The rearrangement links TRBV3-1 (or the pseudogene TRBV3-2) to TRBJ1-1; D remains ambiguous. Deletions cut 1 base from V and 11 bases from J, with 14 bases between. CDR1 is LGHDT, CDR2 YNNKEL, per germline (reference sequence). CDR3 length equals 13 residues. The CDR3 nucleotides are TGTGCCAGCAGCCAAGTCGCGGTGGGTCAGGCTTTCTTT. Amino acids: CASSQVAVGQAFF.

V gene TRBV4-2 combines with J gene TRBJ2-3, with TRBD2 matching 13 bases. V dropped 3 bases and J dropped 2; count of bases not matched to a gene: 8. There are 18 residues in the CDR3. Germline loops: CDR1 LGHNA, CDR2 YNFKEQ. For the CDR3, the DNA is TGTGCCAGCAGCCAGGCCGGGACTAGCGGGACCTTCACAGATACGCAGTATTTT. Its protein is CASSQAGTSGTFTDTQYF.

The genes are TRBV25-1 and TRBJ2-3, with TRBD1 identical over 8 bases. The ends lost 2 bases at V and 1 base at J; junction bases unmatched: 5. This CDR3 is 16 amino acids long. In germline, CDR1 is MGHDK, CDR2 SYGVNS. The CDR3 coding sequence is TGTGCCAGCAGTGAAGGGACAGGATCGGGCACAGATACGCAGTATTTT. Amino acid sequence: CASSEGTGSGTDTQYF.

The chain joins TRBV6-1 to TRBJ1-1; a possible D gene is TRBD1 (5 bases). CDR1 is MNHNS, CDR2 SASEGT, per germline. The CDR3 runs to 16 residues. The V and J ends lost 2 bases and 0 bases respectively, with 13 bases between them. CDR3 sequence: CASSEPAGRVNTEAFF. The CDR3 coding sequence is TGTGCCAGCAGTGAACCCGCCGGCAGGGTGAACACTGAAGCTTTCTTT.

Only one count was recorded for this clone. The V call is TRBV28, the J call TRBJ1-1; D not certain. CDR3 length: 15 amino acids. The V end lost 3 bases, the J end lost 4 bases, and 15 bases lay between the germline ends. Per the germline V gene, CDR1 is MDHEN and CDR2 is SYDVKM. The CDR3 loop reads CASSFVRGKVTEAFF. The CDR3 coding sequence is TGTGCCAGCAGTTTTGTGCGGGGAAAGGTCACTGAAGCTTTCTTT.

The chain is built from TRBV27 and TRBJ1-2; D perhaps matches TRBD1 (6 bases). This CDR3 has 15 amino acids. From germline, CDR1 is MNHEY and CDR2 SMNVEV (reference sequence). V lost 5 bases to trimming and J lost 2 bases, with 15 bases between them. This chain's CDR3 is CASSPQGQPNYGYTF. DNA of the CDR3: TGTGCCAGCAGTCCCCAGGGGCAACCCAACTATGGCTACACCTTC.

Worth noting for this clone: At one boundary the junction diverges from the germline segment, which might be a read error. The V gene is TRBV7-7, the J gene TRBJ2-7, with 12 nucleotides matching TRBD2. Germline V gene data show CDR1 as SSHAT and CDR2 as FNYEAQ (reference sequence). The CDR3 is made up of 18 amino acids. CDR3 sequence reads: CASSLRRLAGGPGYEQYF. The CDR3 DNA reads as TGTGCTAGCAGCTTACGTAGGCTAGCGGGAGGGCCAGGTTACGAGCAGTACTTC.

This clone was counted a few times. The chain links TRBV5-5 to TRBJ2-5, with a possible D match to TRBD2 (6 bases). Germline CDR1 and CDR2: SGHKS and YYEKEE (reference sequence). The V gene lost 3 bases and the J gene lost 1 base, with 7 bases spanning the gap. CDR3 length: 13 amino acids. The CDR3 DNA sequence: TGTGCCAGCAGCTACGGGAGCCAAGAGACCCAGTACTTC. It is translated as CASSYGSQETQYF.

The chain employs TRBV5-1 and TRBJ1-1; D possibly corresponds to TRBD1 (5 bases). Germline-derived CDR1 and CDR2 are SGHRS and YFSETQ. The CDR3 totals 11 residues. The V gene lost 7 bases and the J gene lost 1 base, with 5 bases spanning the gap. CDR3 protein: CASQGNTEAFF. The CDR3 nucleotides read TGCGCCAGCCAGGGGAACACTGAAGCTTTCTTT. Supplemented by reference TRBV5-1 and TRBJ1-1, the full variable domain reads KAGVTQTPRYLIKTRGQQVTLSCSPISGHRSVSWYQQTPGQGLQFLFEYFSETQRNKGNFPGRFSGRQFSNSRSEMNVSTLELGDSALYLCASQGNTEAFFGQGTRLTVV.

The chain recombines TRBV5-1 with TRBJ2-1; 8 nucleotides match TRBD1. Germline V gene lookup returns CDR1 SGHRS and CDR2 YFSETQ. The CDR3 loop spans 14 amino acids. After removal of 4 bases from V and 3 bases from J, the junction contained 3 bases not matched to a gene. DNA for the CDR3: TGCGCCAGCAGCACAGGACAGGGCTACAATGAGCAGTTCTTC. It codes for CASSTGQGYNEQFF.

The chain is built from TRBV7-2 and TRBJ1-1; 7 nucleotides agree with TRBD1. CDR1 is SGHTA, CDR2 FQGNSA, per germline. The CDR3 is 15 amino acids. V lost 0 bases to trimming and J lost 1 base; unmatched junction nucleotides: 2. The CDR3 bases are TGTGCCAGCAGCTTAGCAAGGGGGCCGAACACTGAAGCTTTCTTT. Protein: CASSLARGPNTEAFF. Variable domain in full (rest from reference TRBV7-2 and TRBJ1-1): GAGVSQSPSNKVTEKGKDVELRCDPISGHTALYWYRQSLGQGLEFLIYFQGNSAPDKSGLPSDRFSAERTGGSVSTLTIQRTQQEDSAVYLCASSLARGPNTEAFFGQGTRLTVV.

The rearrangement links TRBV4-1 to TRBJ1-2, with a possible D match to TRBD1 (5 bases). Germline lookup yields CDR1 MGHRA and CDR2 YSYEKL. The CDR3 is 16 amino acids. V was cut by 1 base and J by 2 bases, with 14 bases left in between. CDR3 bases: TGCGCCAGCAGCCAAGGTCCCAACAGGTCCAACTATGGCTACACCTTC. Translating it yields CASSQGPNRSNYGYTF.

The J gene is TRBJ2-5, the V gene TRBV2; TRBD2 might be the D (6 bases). V was shortened by 7 bases and J by 4 bases, with 13 bases between the two germline ends. This CDR3 region has 13 residues. Germline V gives CDR1 SNHLY, CDR2 FYNNEI. CDR3 DNA: TGTGCCAGCACCGGGAGTGGGGGAGAGACCCAGTACTTC. It encodes CASTGSGGETQYF. The whole variable domain, remainder taken from reference TRBV2 and TRBJ2-5, is EPEVTQTPSHQVTQMGQEVILRCVPISNHLYFYWYRQILGQKVEFLVSFYNNEISEKSEIFDDQFSVERPDGSNFTLKIRSTKLEDSAMYFCASTGSGGETQYFGPGTRLLVL.

This clone has more than one count but fewer than ten. The chain links TRBV11-2 to TRBJ2-2; 8 bases are shared with TRBD1. CDR3 length equals 15 residues. The V gene's germline CDR1 is SGHAT and CDR2 FQNNGV. The V segment lost 5 bases and the J segment 8 bases; nucleotides outside the gene matches: 10. The chain's CDR3 is CASSVRDRISGELFF. Here the CDR3 DNA reads TGTGCCAGCAGCGTCCGGGACAGGATATCGGGGGAGCTGTTTTTT.

This CDR3 is CATAPAVDGYTF. In DNA, the CDR3 is TGTGCCACCGCCCCGGCGGTCGATGGCTACACCTTC. This chain joins TRBV5-5 and TRBJ1-2; D uncertain. The CDR3 sequence is 12 residues long. Germline V gene sequence: CDR1 SGHKS, CDR2 YYEKEE (reference sequence). V lost 9 bases to trimming and J lost 6 bases, with 15 bases between them.

The rearrangement links TRBV5-1 to TRBJ1-2; unclear D gene. Between the trimmed V and J ends, which lost 0 bases and 7 bases, there was a span of 7 bases. The CDR3 is made up of 12 amino acids. Germline assignment: CDR1 SGHRS and CDR2 YFSETQ. The CDR3 DNA follows: TGCGCCAGCAGCTTGGATCCCAGTGGCTACACCTTC. Amino acids: CASSLDPSGYTF.

The V call is TRBV2, the J call TRBJ2-2; 9 bases match TRBD1. Germline V gene data show CDR1 as SNHLY and CDR2 as FYNNEI. J gave up 2 bases and V 0 bases, and 10 bases lay outside the gene matches. This CDR3 region has 19 residues. The CDR3 sequence is CASSEAIRGTGTNTGELFF. The CDR3 DNA reads as TGTGCCAGCAGTGAAGCAATTCGAGGGACAGGGACTAACACCGGGGAGCTGTTTTTT.

The chain combines TRBV9 with TRBJ2-3; TRBD2 matches at 7 bases. The length of the CDR3 is 14 residues. With 4 bases clipped from V and 0 bases from J, the junction kept 2 bases outside the gene matches. Germline V gene data show CDR1 as SGDLS and CDR2 as YYNGEE. This CDR3 is CASSISGSTDTQYF. CDR3 in DNA: TGTGCCAGCAGCATTAGCGGGAGCACAGATACGCAGTATTTT.

The CDR3 DNA reads as TGTGCCATCCAGGGTTCTGGCAATCAGCCCCAGCATTTT. Protein product: CAIQGSGNQPQHF. The chain links TRBV10-3 to TRBJ1-5; TRBD1 is a possible D gene (5 bases). The CDR3 extends over 13 amino acids. V was cut by 8 bases and J by 2 bases, with 10 bases left in between. Germline values: CDR1 ENHRY, CDR2 SYGVKD.

This rearrangement joins TRBV5-4 to TRBJ2-7; 15 bases map to TRBD2. The germline V gene has CDR1 SGHNT and CDR2 YYREEE (reference sequence). V shed 0 bases and J 4 bases; nucleotides not matched to a gene: 8. This CDR3 region has 18 residues. The DNA for the CDR3 is TGTGCCAGCAGCTTGGCCCCGGGACTAGCGGGAGGAATATACGAGCAGTACTTC. It translates to CASSLAPGLAGGIYEQYF.

J is TRBJ2-4 and V is TRBV11-3; 8 nucleotides line up with TRBD2. The trim removed 5 bases at V and 6 bases at J, leaving 6 bases unmatched. Germline CDR1 SGHNT, CDR2 YENEEA. The CDR3 loop spans 14 amino acids. Here the CDR3 DNA reads TGTGCCAGCAGCCCGCGGGGGGCGGGAAACATTCAGTACTTC. Its translation: CASSPRGAGNIQYF.

The genes are TRBV7-9 and TRBJ2-7; 8 nucleotides match TRBD1. Unmatched junction bases numbered 17, after V lost 4 bases and J lost 3 bases. The CDR3 spans 18 residues. Germline V gives CDR1 SEHNR, CDR2 FQNEAQ (reference sequence). Written as DNA, the CDR3 is TGTGCCAGCAGCTCACCGTCAGGGGGCCCATTTTCTTTCTACGAGCAGTACTTC. It encodes CASSSPSGGPFSFYEQYF. The full variable domain, in which reference TRBV7-9 and TRBJ2-7 provide the parts outside the CDR3, is DTGVSQNPRHKITKRGQNVTFRCDPISEHNRLYWYRQTLGQGPEFLTYFQNEAQLEKSRLLSDRFSAERPKGSFSTLEIQRTEQGDSAMYLCASSSPSGGPFSFYEQYFGPGTRLTVT.

The chain links TRBV6-1 to TRBJ2-3, with TRBD2 identical over 8 bases. This CDR3 is built from 17 residues. After removal of 1 base from V and 2 bases from J, the junction contained 8 bases not matched to a gene. Germline assignment: CDR1 MNHNS and CDR2 SASEGT. CDR3 coding DNA: TGTGCCAGCAGTGAAGGAACTACTAGCGGTTACACAGATACGCAGTATTTT. Its protein product is CASSEGTTSGYTDTQYF.

The chain recombines TRBV11-2 with TRBJ2-7; 9 nucleotides align to TRBD2. Germline V gene lookup returns CDR1 SGHAT and CDR2 FQNNGV. V lost 5 bases, J lost 3 bases, and 8 bases stayed unmatched. This CDR3 comprises 15 residues. Here the CDR3 reads CASSALAGRFYEQYF. For the CDR3, the DNA is TGTGCCAGCAGCGCCCTAGCGGGGAGATTCTACGAGCAGTACTTC.

The chain links TRBV12-3 or TRBV12-4 to TRBJ1-1; TRBD1 agrees at 7 bases. J was trimmed by 0 bases and V by 7 bases; bases with no gene match: 2. This CDR3 is 13 amino acids long. The CDR3 protein is CASKGQMNTEAFF. CDR3 coding DNA: TGTGCCAGCAAGGGACAGATGAACACTGAAGCTTTCTTT.